The 31 T cell receptor beta chains given below trace back to one sample, sequenced in a study of shared clonotypes between healthy human individuals. Only in-frame clones appear in the TCRdb table, and some are missing; sequencing was by immunoSEQ multiplex PCR. The sample includes about 2.4 million clones, approximately 94% seen only once; the top ten take around 0.14%. Sequencing used naive CD4+ T cells sorted from blood. As for subset: CD45RA+ positively selected. These receptors were taken from a man aged 18 to 29 in good health.

The rearrangement joins TRBV30 to TRBJ2-1; D not resolved. CDR1 and CDR2 (germline): GTSNPN, SVGIG (reference sequence). This CDR3 comprises 17 residues. V lost 3 bases to trimming and J lost 0 bases, with 18 bases between them. CDR3 DNA: TGTGCCTGGAGAAGGCCCCGCGGCAGCAGCTCCTACAATGAGCAGTTCTTC. It specifies CAWRRPRGSSSYNEQFF. Using reference TRBV30 and TRBJ2-1 for the parts outside the CDR3, the full variable domain is SQTIHQWPATLVQPVGSPLSLECTVEGTSNPNLYWYRQAAGRGLQLLFYSVGIGQISSEVPQNLSASRPQDRQFILSSKKLLLSDSGFYLCAWRRPRGSSSYNEQFFGPGTRLTVL.

A note on this clone: Other nucleotide sequences from this sample produce the same CDR3. The gene calls are TRBV2 and TRBJ2-1; 8 bases agree with TRBD2. The CDR3 has 16 residues. CDR1 and CDR2 from the germline V gene are SNHLY and FYNNEI. V shed 6 bases, J shed 0 bases, and the junction held 7 bases outside the gene matches. As DNA, the CDR3 is TGTGCCAGCAGCAAAACTAGCGGCAGCTCCTACAATGAGCAGTTCTTC. Amino acids: CASSKTSGSSYNEQFF. Supplemented by reference TRBV2 and TRBJ2-1, the full variable domain reads EPEVTQTPSHQVTQMGQEVILRCVPISNHLYFYWYRQILGQKVEFLVSFYNNEISEKSEIFDDQFSVERPDGSNFTLKIRSTKLEDSAMYFCASSKTSGSSYNEQFFGPGTRLTVL.

CDR3 sequence reads: CASSEGGLGYNEQFF. The CDR3 DNA follows: TGCGCCAGCAGTGAGGGGGGGCTTGGGTACAATGAGCAGTTCTTC. This sequence joins TRBV10-1 and TRBJ2-1; D possibly uses TRBD1 or TRBD2 (6 bases each). CDR3 length: 15 amino acids. Trimming removed 2 bases from V and 4 bases from J, with 12 bases in between. The V gene's germline CDR1 is WNHNN and CDR2 SYGVQD (reference sequence).

V and J are TRBV5-4 and TRBJ1-1; 7 nucleotides align to TRBD1. CDR1 is SGHNT, CDR2 YYREEE, per germline (reference sequence). This CDR3 is built from 16 residues. Trimming at V came to 4 bases and at J to 6 bases, leaving 15 bases not matched to a gene. CDR3 DNA sequence: TGTGCCAGCAGCCCCGGTGGGACAGCAAACAACCCTGAAGCTTTCTTT. This sequence encodes CASSPGGTANNPEAFF.

The rearrangement joins TRBV7-9 to TRBJ2-2, with D tentatively TRBD2 (5 bases). Germline loops: CDR1 SEHNR, CDR2 FQNEAQ (reference sequence). This CDR3 comprises 14 residues. Trimming left V 5 bases short and J 7 bases short, with 14 bases between. For the CDR3, the DNA is TGTGCCAGCAGCGCCCGGGGAGTGGACGGGGAGCTGTTTTTT. Protein: CASSARGVDGELFF.

This clone was observed a few times. Other DNA sequences in the same sample also yield this CDR3. This chain links TRBV30 with TRBJ1-1; D is ambiguous. CDR3 length equals 12 residues. V lost 2 bases, J lost 2 bases, and 6 bases lay in between. CDR1 and CDR2 from the germline V gene are GTSNPN and SVGIG (reference sequence). CDR3 nucleotides: TGTGCCTGGAGTATCCAAAACACTGAAGCTTTCTTT. Translated, it gives CAWSIQNTEAFF.

This chain connects TRBV21-1 to TRBJ1-1. TRBV21-1 is deemed a pseudogene. The CDR3 spans 14 residues. This chain's CDR3 is CASSAPGTNTEAFF. CDR3 bases: TGTGCCAGCAGCGCCCCAGGGACGAACACTGAAGCTTTCTTT.

V and J are TRBV30 and TRBJ1-6; D uncertain. This CDR3 spans 13 amino acids. V lost 3 bases, J lost 8 bases, and 11 bases lay in between. CDR1 and CDR2 (germline): GTSNPN, SVGIG (reference sequence). The CDR3 DNA reads TGTGCCTGGAGCGCCGGTTGGGATTCACCCCTCCACTTT. Its translation is CAWSAGWDSPLHF.

The gene calls are TRBV5-1 and TRBJ1-1; TRBD1 is a possible D gene (6 bases). CDR1 is SGHRS, CDR2 YFSETQ, per germline. There are 14 residues in the CDR3. V shed 3 bases and J shed 1 base, with 10 bases lying between them. CDR3 residues: CASSWQTGNTEAFF. CDR3 bases: TGCGCCAGCAGCTGGCAGACAGGGAACACTGAAGCTTTCTTT.

This clone was detected only once. The sample carries other DNA sequences with the same CDR3. This chain connects TRBV7-2 to TRBJ2-5; D is unresolved. CDR1 is SGHTA, CDR2 FQGNSA, per germline. The CDR3 contains 14 residues. V dropped 1 base and J dropped 5 bases, with 11 bases sitting between them. The CDR3, as DNA: TGTGCCAGCAGCTTAGGTCTGGTGGGCGAGACCCAGTACTTC. Encoded protein: CASSLGLVGETQYF.

The chain recombines TRBV5-1 with TRBJ2-5; TRBD1 aligns across 7 bases. The CDR3 extends over 14 amino acids. The trim removed 3 bases at V and 5 bases at J, leaving 7 bases unmatched. Germline V gene data show CDR1 as SGHRS and CDR2 as YFSETQ. The CDR3 DNA is TGCGCCAGCAGCTGGGCAGGGGGTTCGGAGACCCAGTACTTC. It encodes CASSWAGGSETQYF.

This chain joins TRBV19 and TRBJ2-3, with 11 bases aligning to TRBD2. The ends lost 5 bases at V and 6 bases at J; junction bases unmatched: 7. Germline loops: CDR1 LNHDA, CDR2 SQIVND (reference sequence). CDR3 length equals 15 residues. CDR3: CASSARLAGIDTQYF. The CDR3 bases are TGTGCCAGTAGTGCGCGACTAGCGGGGATCGATACGCAGTATTTT.

This clone showed up just once. This sequence joins TRBV28 and TRBJ1-3, with D perhaps matching TRBD1 (6 bases). Germline CDR1 and CDR2: MDHEN and SYDVKM. CDR3 length equals 15 residues. Trimming shortened V by 6 bases and J by 2 bases, and 14 bases separated the two germline ends. The DNA for the CDR3 is TGTGCCAGCAGCGAACAGGGTCGCGCTGGAAACACCATATATTTT. Translation gives CASSEQGRAGNTIYF.

J is TRBJ2-5 and V is TRBV5-1, with TRBD2 identical over 11 bases. This CDR3 contains 19 residues. Trimming cost V 3 bases and J 3 bases; bases outside gene matches: 16. Germline CDR1 SGHRS, CDR2 YFSETQ. CDR3 amino acids: CASSWRGWGLAELEETQYF. The CDR3 nucleotides read TGCGCCAGCAGCTGGAGGGGGTGGGGACTAGCGGAACTCGAAGAGACCCAGTACTTC. Variable domain in full (rest from reference TRBV5-1 and TRBJ2-5): KAGVTQTPRYLIKTRGQQVTLSCSPISGHRSVSWYQQTPGQGLQFLFEYFSETQRNKGNFPGRFSGRQFSNSRSEMNVSTLELGDSALYLCASSWRGWGLAELEETQYFGPGTRLLVL.

This clone appeared a single time. The chain employs TRBV2 and TRBJ2-1; perhaps D is TRBD1 or TRBD2 (6 bases each). Germline V lookup: CDR1 SNHLY, CDR2 FYNNEI. The CDR3 spans 15 residues. V lost 6 bases to trimming and J lost 0 bases, with 12 bases between them. CDR3 DNA sequence: TGTGCCAGCAGGTCCGGGGGCAGCTCCTACAATGAGCAGTTCTTC. Amino acid sequence: CASRSGGSSYNEQFF.

The chain is built from TRBV7-9 and TRBJ2-7; 8 positions agree with TRBD1. This CDR3 region has 16 residues. The V gene's germline CDR1 is SEHNR and CDR2 FQNEAQ (reference sequence). V dropped 0 bases and J dropped 2; count of bases not matched to a gene: 6. The CDR3 loop is CASSLAKDRATYEQYF. In nucleotides, the CDR3 is TGTGCCAGCAGCTTAGCGAAGGACAGGGCTACCTACGAGCAGTACTTC.

J is TRBJ2-7 and V is TRBV6-1; weak D call: TRBD2 (6 bases). Germline assignment: CDR1 MNHNS and CDR2 SASEGT. Trimming removed 0 bases from V and 9 bases from J, with 12 bases in between. The CDR3 contains 13 residues. The CDR3 bases are TGTGCCAGCAGTGAAGCGCGGGGATGGCGGCAGTACTTC. It yields the protein CASSEARGWRQYF.

The chain uses TRBV11-2 and TRBJ2-5, with D unclear. The CDR3 is 14 residues long. In germline, CDR1 is SGHAT, CDR2 FQNNGV. V was cut by 4 bases and J by 4 bases, with 13 bases left in between. CDR3 in DNA: TGTGCCAGCAGCTCCCCCCCGACGGGAGAGACCCAGTACTTC. Translated: CASSSPPTGETQYF.

The chain has TRBV5-4 and TRBJ1-4; 10 bases line up with TRBD1. Germline V gives CDR1 SGHNT, CDR2 YYREEE (reference sequence). This CDR3 spans 14 amino acids. J gave up 6 bases and V 3 bases, and 2 bases lay outside the gene matches. CDR3 residues: CASSSGTGDEKLFF. The CDR3 coding sequence is TGTGCCAGCAGCTCCGGGACAGGGGATGAAAAACTGTTTTTT.

This clone appeared a single time. The V gene is TRBV9, the J gene TRBJ2-5; 10 bases are a match to TRBD1. Germline V gene lookup returns CDR1 SGDLS and CDR2 YYNGEE. The V and J ends lost 3 bases and 4 bases, in that order; junction bases with no gene match: 9. There are 16 residues in the CDR3. CDR3 sequence reads: CASSAPGTGVGETQYF. The CDR3 DNA is TGTGCCAGCAGCGCCCCCGGGACAGGGGTCGGAGAGACCCAGTACTTC.

The chain employs TRBV19 and TRBJ1-2; 7 positions match TRBD1. The CDR3 has 20 residues. Germline CDR1 LNHDA, CDR2 SQIVND (reference sequence). Losses at the gene ends were 4 bases for V and 7 bases for J; bases not matched to a gene: 27. CDR3 nucleotides: TGTGCCAGTAGTACGCGGACAGGTCAACGCTTGGGATTAAGTATTGGTGGCTACACCTTC. It translates to CASSTRTGQRLGLSIGGYTF.

V gene TRBV27 combines with J gene TRBJ2-7; 11 bases are shared with TRBD1. CDR3 length equals 16 residues. The trim removed 2 bases at V and 6 bases at J, leaving 9 bases unmatched. The germline gives CDR1 MNHEY, CDR2 SMNVEV (reference sequence). The CDR3 DNA follows: TGTGCCAGCAGTTTAACTTTCGGGACAGGGGGGATCGAGCAGTACTTC. This sequence encodes CASSLTFGTGGIEQYF.

Notes on this clone: Other nucleotide sequences from this sample produce the same CDR3. This chain joins TRBV18 and TRBJ2-1; D may correspond to TRBD1 or TRBD2 (5 bases each). Trimming left V 3 bases short and J 11 bases short, with 20 bases between. This CDR3 is built from 15 residues. CDR1 and CDR2 (germline): KGHSH, LQKENI. Written as DNA, the CDR3 is TGTGCCAGCTCACCTTCGGCGGCTAGTGGGGGTCAGCAGTTCTTC. Translated, it gives CASSPSAASGGQQFF.

With regard to this clone: Different DNA sequences within this sample yield the same CDR3. The V and J genes are TRBV18 and TRBJ2-5; tentatively, D is TRBD1 (6 bases). V lost 0 bases to trimming and J lost 5 bases, with 10 bases between them. CDR1 KGHSH and CDR2 LQKENI come from the germline V gene. The CDR3 contains 14 residues. The CDR3 region is CASSPPGARETQYF. For the CDR3, the DNA is TGTGCCAGCTCACCACCGGGGGCAAGGGAGACCCAGTACTTC.

The V gene is TRBV19, the J gene TRBJ1-2; D is perhaps TRBD1 (6 bases). Per the germline V gene, CDR1 is LNHDA and CDR2 is SQIVND (reference sequence). This CDR3 contains 15 residues. The V end lost 8 bases, the J end lost 3 bases, and 19 bases lay between the germline ends. CDR3 region: CASFAQGPPHYGYTF. CDR3 coding DNA: TGTGCCAGTTTCGCCCAGGGGCCGCCGCACTATGGCTACACCTTC.

The V and J genes are TRBV7-2 and TRBJ2-1; 11 bases map to TRBD2. CDR1 is SGHTA, CDR2 FQGNSA, per germline. The CDR3 totals 14 residues. Trimming at V came to 10 bases and at J to 7 bases, leaving 9 bases not matched to a gene. The CDR3 loop is CAITLAGEGNEQFF. The CDR3 nucleotides are TGTGCCATTACACTAGCGGGAGAGGGAAATGAGCAGTTCTTC.

The V call is TRBV7-9, the J call TRBJ1-4; TRBD1 might be the D (6 bases). Germline loops: CDR1 SEHNR, CDR2 FQNEAQ (reference sequence). V was pared by 0 bases and J by 8 bases, with 13 bases between. The CDR3 loop spans 15 amino acids. This CDR3 reads CASSLAGGLNEKLFF. Written as DNA, the CDR3 is TGTGCCAGCAGCTTAGCGGGGGGCCTGAACGAAAAACTGTTTTTT. Complete variable domain (other parts from reference TRBV7-9 and TRBJ1-4): DTGVSQNPRHKITKRGQNVTFRCDPISEHNRLYWYRQTLGQGPEFLTYFQNEAQLEKSRLLSDRFSAERPKGSFSTLEIQRTEQGDSAMYLCASSLAGGLNEKLFFGSGTQLSVL.

The chain combines TRBV7-9 with TRBJ1-5; 12 bases are a match to TRBD1. The CDR3 covers 16 residues. Trimming took 3 bases from V and 3 from J; bases not matched to a gene: 3. Germline V gives CDR1 SEHNR, CDR2 FQNEAQ (reference sequence). The CDR3 DNA follows: TGTGCCAGCAGCTTGGGACAGGGGGCACCCAATCAGCCCCAGCATTTT. It translates to CASSLGQGAPNQPQHF.

J is TRBJ1-1 and V is TRBV4-1, with 8 nucleotides matching TRBD1. This CDR3 contains 14 residues. V lost 3 bases, J lost 2 bases, and 2 bases stayed unmatched. Germline V lookup: CDR1 MGHRA, CDR2 YSYEKL. In nucleotides, the CDR3 is TGCGCCAGCAGCCATACAGGGGGTAACACTGAAGCTTTCTTT. This translates into CASSHTGGNTEAFF.

Remarks on this clone: Within the sample, other DNA sequences also encode this same CDR3. Here the CDR3 reads CASSESRGYGYTF. CDR3 DNA: TGTGCCAGCAGTGAGTCGCGTGGCTATGGCTACACCTTC. The V gene is TRBV6-1, the J gene TRBJ1-2; D is uncertain. The V gene lost 3 bases and the J gene lost 4 bases, with 9 bases spanning the gap. This CDR3 has 13 amino acids. Germline lookup yields CDR1 MNHNS and CDR2 SASEGT.

The V gene is TRBV7-2, the J gene TRBJ2-2, with D perhaps being TRBD1 or TRBD2 (5 bases each). This CDR3 region has 14 residues. CDR1 SGHTA and CDR2 FQGNSA come from the germline V gene. Deletions cut 3 bases from V and 8 bases from J, with 13 bases between. Written as DNA, the CDR3 is TGTGCCAGCAGCTTGACTCCCTGGGGGGGGGAGCTGTTTTTT. Its translation: CASSLTPWGGELFF.